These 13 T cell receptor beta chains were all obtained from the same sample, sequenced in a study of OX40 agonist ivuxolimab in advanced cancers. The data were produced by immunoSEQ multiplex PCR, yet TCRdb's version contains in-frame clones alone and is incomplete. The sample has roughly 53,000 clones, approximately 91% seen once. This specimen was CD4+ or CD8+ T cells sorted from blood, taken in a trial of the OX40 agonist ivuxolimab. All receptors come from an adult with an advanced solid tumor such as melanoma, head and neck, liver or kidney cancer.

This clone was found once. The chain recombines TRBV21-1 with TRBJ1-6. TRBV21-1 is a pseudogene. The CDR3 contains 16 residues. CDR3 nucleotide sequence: TGTGCCAGCAGTTTTTGTTTAGCTACACATAATTCACCCCTCCACTTT. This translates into CASSFCLATHNSPLHF.

DNA for the CDR3: TGCGCCAGCAGCCAAACAGGGAACATCCCCTACGAGCAGTACTTC. Translated, it gives CASSQTGNIPYEQYF. The chain combines TRBV4-1 with TRBJ2-7; D possibly corresponds to TRBD1 (6 bases). CDR1 and CDR2 from the germline V gene are MGHRA and YSYEKL. V was cut by 2 bases and J by 2 bases, with 13 bases left in between. CDR3 size: 15 residues.

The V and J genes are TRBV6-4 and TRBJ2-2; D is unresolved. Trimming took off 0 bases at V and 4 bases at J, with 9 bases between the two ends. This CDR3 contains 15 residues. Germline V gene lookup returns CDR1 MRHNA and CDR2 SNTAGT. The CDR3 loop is CASSDSSSSTGELFF. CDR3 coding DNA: TGTGCCAGCAGTGACTCGAGTTCTTCCACCGGGGAGCTGTTTTTT.

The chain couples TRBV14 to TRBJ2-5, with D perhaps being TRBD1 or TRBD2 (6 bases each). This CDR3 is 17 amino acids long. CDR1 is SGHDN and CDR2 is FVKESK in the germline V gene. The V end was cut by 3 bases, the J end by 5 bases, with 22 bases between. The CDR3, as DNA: TGTGCCAGCAGCCAGCATCCATTGTGGGGGGCTGGGGAGACCCAGTACTTC. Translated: CASSQHPLWGAGETQYF.

CDR3 DNA: TGCGCCAGCAGCCCAGAACAGGGCTCCTACGAGCAGTACTTC. It is translated as CASSPEQGSYEQYF. This chain connects TRBV5-1 to TRBJ2-7; D may be TRBD1 (6 bases). V was cut by 4 bases and J by 0 bases, with 11 bases left in between. CDR1 is SGHRS, CDR2 YFSETQ, per germline. This CDR3 has 14 residues.

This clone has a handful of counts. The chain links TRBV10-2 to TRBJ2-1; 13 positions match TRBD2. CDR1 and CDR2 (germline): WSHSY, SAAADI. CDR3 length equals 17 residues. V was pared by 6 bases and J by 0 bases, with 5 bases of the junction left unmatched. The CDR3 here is CASSWGLAGSSYNEQFF. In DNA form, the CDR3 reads TGCGCCAGCAGCTGGGGACTAGCGGGGAGCTCCTACAATGAGCAGTTCTTC.

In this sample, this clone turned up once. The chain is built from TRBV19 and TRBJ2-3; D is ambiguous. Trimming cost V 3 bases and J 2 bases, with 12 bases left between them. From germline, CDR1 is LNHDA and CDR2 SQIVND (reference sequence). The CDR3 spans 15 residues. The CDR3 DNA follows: TGTGCCAGTAGTATGTTAGGCAGCTACACAGATACGCAGTATTTT. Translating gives CASSMLGSYTDTQYF. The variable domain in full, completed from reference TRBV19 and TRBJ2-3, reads DGGITQSPKYLFRKEGQNVTLSCEQNLNHDAMYWYRQDPGQGLRLIYYSQIVNDFQKGDIAEGYSVSREKKESFPLTVTSAQKNPTAFYLCASSMLGSYTDTQYFGPGTRLTVL.

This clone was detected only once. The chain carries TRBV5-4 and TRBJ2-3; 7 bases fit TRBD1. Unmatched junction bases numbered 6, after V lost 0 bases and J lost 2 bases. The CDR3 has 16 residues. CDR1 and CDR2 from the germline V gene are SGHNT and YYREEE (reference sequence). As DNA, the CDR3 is TGTGCCAGCAGCTTGGGGGCAGGGGGTAACACAGATACGCAGTATTTT. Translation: CASSLGAGGNTDTQYF.

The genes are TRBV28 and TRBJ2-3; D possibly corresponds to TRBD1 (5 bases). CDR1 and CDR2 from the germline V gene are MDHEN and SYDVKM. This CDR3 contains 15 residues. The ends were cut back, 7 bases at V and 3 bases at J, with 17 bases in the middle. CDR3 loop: CASNTPSGLTDTQYF. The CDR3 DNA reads TGTGCCAGCAATACCCCTTCAGGGTTAACAGATACGCAGTATTTT.

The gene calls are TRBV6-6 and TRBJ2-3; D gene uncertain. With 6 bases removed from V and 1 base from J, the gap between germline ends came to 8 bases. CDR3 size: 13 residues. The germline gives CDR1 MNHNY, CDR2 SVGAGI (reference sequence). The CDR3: CASRLDRTDTQYF. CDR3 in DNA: TGTGCCAGCAGGCTTGACCGCACAGATACGCAGTATTTT.

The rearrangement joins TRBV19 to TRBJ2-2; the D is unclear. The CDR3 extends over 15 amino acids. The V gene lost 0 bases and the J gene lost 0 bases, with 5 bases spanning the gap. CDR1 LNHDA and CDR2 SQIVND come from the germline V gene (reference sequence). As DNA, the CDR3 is TGTGCCAGTAGTATAGAAGGGACGAACACCGGGGAGCTGTTTTTT. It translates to CASSIEGTNTGELFF.

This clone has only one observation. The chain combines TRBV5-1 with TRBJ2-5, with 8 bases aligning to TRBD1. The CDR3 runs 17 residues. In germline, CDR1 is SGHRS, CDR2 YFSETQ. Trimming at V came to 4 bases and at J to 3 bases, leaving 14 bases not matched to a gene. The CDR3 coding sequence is TGCGCCAGCAGCCCCCGGACAGGGAGAGGTTTTGAAGAGACCCAGTACTTC. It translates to CASSPRTGRGFEETQYF.

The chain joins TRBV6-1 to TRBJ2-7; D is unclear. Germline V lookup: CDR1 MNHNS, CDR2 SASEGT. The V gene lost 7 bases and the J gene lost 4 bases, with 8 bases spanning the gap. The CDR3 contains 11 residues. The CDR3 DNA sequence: TGTGCCAGCATCCGGCATTACGAGCAGTACTTC. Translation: CASIRHYEQYF.